These 10 T cell receptor beta chains came from one sample sequenced in a study of T cell repertoires in cytomegalovirus infection. MiXCR was run by TCRdb on the reads, yielding one entry per CDR3 protein. The table lists around 430,000 distinct CDR3 sequences, 42% of them singletons. Their cognate antigens are unknown. The specimen comprised cultured PBMCs, sampled from culture after CMV antigen stimulation. These receptors came from a human donor in good health (CMV status not recorded). Some clones in this sample may be carry-over from other donors' samples.

The chain recombines TRBV15 with TRBJ1-2; tentatively, D is TRBD1 (6 bases). The V and J ends lost 5 bases and 8 bases respectively, with 18 bases between them. Germline V gives CDR1 LNHNV, CDR2 YYDKDF (reference sequence). The CDR3 loop spans 14 amino acids. This CDR3 reads CATSWAGVNRGYTF. The CDR3 DNA follows: TGTGCCACCAGCTGGGCAGGGGTTAATCGAGGCTACACCTTC.

The rearrangement links TRBV6-1 to TRBJ2-3, with TRBD2 identical over 8 bases. The germline V gene has CDR1 MNHNS and CDR2 SASEGT. The CDR3 totals 17 residues. The junction had 8 bases not matched to a gene; V was cut back by 1 base and J by 2 bases. CDR3 protein: CASSEGGSGVYTDTQYF. In DNA, the CDR3 is TGTGCCAGCAGTGAAGGAGGTAGCGGGGTATACACAGATACGCAGTATTTT.

This clonotype was counted only a few times. The V and J genes are TRBV7-2 and TRBJ2-5; 16 positions agree with TRBD2. Germline trimming cut 5 bases from V and 5 bases from J; bases unmatched to any gene: 14. The germline CDR1 and CDR2 sequences are SGHTA and FQGNSA. This CDR3 is built from 19 residues. This CDR3 reads CASSRRGTSGGAIGETQYF. Written as DNA, the CDR3 is TGTGCCAGCAGCCGACGAGGGACTAGCGGGGGGGCCATTGGGGAGACCCAGTACTTC.

The chain employs TRBV6-1 and TRBJ1-5, with D hard to call. Trimming removed 1 base from V and 8 bases from J, with 9 bases in between. CDR3 size: 13 residues. Germline-derived CDR1 and CDR2 are MNHNS and SASEGT. In nucleotides, the CDR3 is TGTGCCAGCAGTGAAGGGTTTCGTAAGCCCCAGCATTTT. Protein sequence: CASSEGFRKPQHF.

There are a few counts of this clonotype. CDR3 DNA: TGTGCCACCGCAGGGAATGGAATGTATGCTGAAGCTTTCTTT. Residues: CATAGNGMYAEAFF. The chain links TRBV10-3 to TRBJ1-1; possible D gene TRBD1, 5 bases. This CDR3 is 14 amino acids long. V lost 10 bases, J lost 6 bases, and 21 bases lay in between. The V gene's germline CDR1 is ENHRY and CDR2 SYGVKD.

This rearrangement joins TRBV4-3 to TRBJ1-1; TRBD1 matches 7 bases. The J segment lost 1 base and the V segment lost 0 bases, leaving 2 bases of the junction unmatched. CDR3 length: 15 residues. CDR1 and CDR2 from the germline V gene are LGHNA and YSLEER. The chain's CDR3 is CASSQENRGNTEAFF. The CDR3 DNA is TGCGCCAGCAGCCAAGAGAACAGGGGGAACACTGAAGCTTTCTTT.

The chain uses TRBV6-1 and TRBJ2-3; 15 bases are shared with TRBD2. The CDR3 is 17 amino acids. The germline V gene encodes CDR1 MNHNS and CDR2 SASEGT. The trim removed 5 bases at V and 2 bases at J, leaving 5 bases unmatched. DNA for the CDR3: TGTGCCAGCAGTTCGAGGACTAGCGGGAGGGCCACAGATACGCAGTATTTT. Translation gives CASSSRTSGRATDTQYF.

This chain uses TRBV20-1 with TRBJ2-3; TRBD2 agrees at 7 bases. The ends lost 0 bases at V and 1 base at J; junction bases unmatched: 4. The CDR3 consists of 15 residues. Per germline, CDR1 DFQATT and CDR2 SNEGSKA (reference sequence). The CDR3 is CSARETGGGTDTQYF. In DNA, the CDR3 is TGCAGTGCTAGAGAAACGGGAGGAGGCACAGATACGCAGTATTTT.

This chain links TRBV7-9 with TRBJ1-3, with D maybe TRBD1 (5 bases). CDR1 and CDR2 from the germline V gene are SEHNR and FQNEAQ (reference sequence). The V gene lost 3 bases and the J gene lost 6 bases, with 12 bases spanning the gap. This CDR3 spans 14 amino acids. The CDR3 nucleotides are TGTGCCAGCAGCTTCGCAGGGTTTGAAAACACCATATATTTT. It is translated as CASSFAGFENTIYF.

Comments on this clonotype: An end of the junction differs from the germline gene, which may be a read error. The chain employs TRBV5-3 and TRBJ1-1, with 8 positions matching TRBD1. TRBV5-3 falls under the ORF class, with uncertain function. The length of the CDR3 is 15 residues. Here the CDR3 reads CASSLGGGQGTEAFF. Here the CDR3 DNA reads TGTGCCAGCAGCTTGGGCGGCGGACAGGGAACTGAAGCTTTCTTT.